Detailed here is one T cell receptor (beta chain). What it recognizes is unknown. V lost 2 bases and J 0 bases, leaving 16 bases between the germline ends. The germline CDR1 and CDR2 sequences are SQVTM and ANQGSEA. The CDR3 extends over 16 amino acids. These data belong to a study of shared clonotypes between healthy human individuals. The overall study: Three plates each covered CD4 naive and memory; CD8 naive two, CD8 memory one.

Study-wide points: With several donors compared, 4% to 5.5% of naive CD4 clonotypes were shared.

Clones were read by immunoSEQ multiplex PCR, and TCRdb kept only the in-frame ones, dropping some. The sample lists approximately 840,000 clones, about 96% seen once, with under 0.3% in the top ten. Naive CD8 cells lacked CD45RO, underwent positive selection for CCR7 and left out terminally differentiated effector memory CD45RA+ cells. This chain uses TRBV29-1 with TRBJ2-5; D may match TRBD1 or TRBD2 (5 bases each). The receptor's source is a man younger than 40 in good health. The material sequenced was naive CD8+ T cells sorted from blood. The CDR3 spells CSVELGVTTYQETQYF. In DNA, the CDR3 is TGCAGCGTTGAACTGGGGGTCACAACGTACCAAGAGACCCAGTACTTC.